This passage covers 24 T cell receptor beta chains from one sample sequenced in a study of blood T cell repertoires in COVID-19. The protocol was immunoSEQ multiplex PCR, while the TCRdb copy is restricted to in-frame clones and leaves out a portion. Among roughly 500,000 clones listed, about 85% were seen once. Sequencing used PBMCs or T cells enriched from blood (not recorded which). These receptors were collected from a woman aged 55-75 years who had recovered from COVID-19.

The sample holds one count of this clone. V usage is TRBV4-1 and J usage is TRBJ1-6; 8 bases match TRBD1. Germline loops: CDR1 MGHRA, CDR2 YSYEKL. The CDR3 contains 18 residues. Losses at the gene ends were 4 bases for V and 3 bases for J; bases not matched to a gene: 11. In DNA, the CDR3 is TGCGCCAGCAGCCGCCGGGACAGGAGTATCGACTATAATTCACCCCTCCACTTT. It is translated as CASSRRDRSIDYNSPLHF.

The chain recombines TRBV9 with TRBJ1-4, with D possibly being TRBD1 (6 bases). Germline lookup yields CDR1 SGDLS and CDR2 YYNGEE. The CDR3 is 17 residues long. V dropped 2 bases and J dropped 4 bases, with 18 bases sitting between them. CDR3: CASSVRGSVWHNEKLFF. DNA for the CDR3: TGTGCCAGCAGCGTCAGGGGCTCCGTCTGGCATAATGAAAAACTGTTTTTT.

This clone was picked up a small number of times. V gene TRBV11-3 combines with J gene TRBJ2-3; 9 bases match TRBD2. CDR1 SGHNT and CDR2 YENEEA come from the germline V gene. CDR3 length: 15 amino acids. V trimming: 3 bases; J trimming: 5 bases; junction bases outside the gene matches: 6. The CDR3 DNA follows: TGTGCCAGCAGCTTTCCGGGACTAGCAGGAGATACGCAGTATTTT. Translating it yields CASSFPGLAGDTQYF.

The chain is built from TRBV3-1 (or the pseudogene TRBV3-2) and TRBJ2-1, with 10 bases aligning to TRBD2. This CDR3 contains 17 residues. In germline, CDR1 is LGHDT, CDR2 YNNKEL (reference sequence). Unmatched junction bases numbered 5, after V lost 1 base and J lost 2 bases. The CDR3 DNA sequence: TGTGCCAGCAGCCAAGGGAGCGGGGGGGCCACCTACAATGAGCAGTTCTTC. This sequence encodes CASSQGSGGATYNEQFF.

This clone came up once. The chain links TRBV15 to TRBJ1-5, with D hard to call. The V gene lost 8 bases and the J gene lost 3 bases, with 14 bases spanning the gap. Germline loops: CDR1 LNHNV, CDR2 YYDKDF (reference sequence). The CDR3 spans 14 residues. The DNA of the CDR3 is TGTGCCACCTCCCACACCGGGTACAATCAGCCCCAGCATTTT. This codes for CATSHTGYNQPQHF.

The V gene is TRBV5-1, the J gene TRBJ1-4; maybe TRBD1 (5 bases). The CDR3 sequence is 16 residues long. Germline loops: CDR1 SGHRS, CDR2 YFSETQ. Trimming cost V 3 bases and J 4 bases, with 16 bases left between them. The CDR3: CASSSRQGAINEKLFF. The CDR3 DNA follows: TGCGCCAGCAGCTCGCGACAAGGGGCCATTAATGAAAAACTGTTTTTT.

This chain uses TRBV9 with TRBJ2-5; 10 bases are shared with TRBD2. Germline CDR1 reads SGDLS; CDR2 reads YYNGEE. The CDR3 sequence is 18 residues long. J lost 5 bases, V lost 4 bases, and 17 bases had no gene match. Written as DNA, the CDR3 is TGTGCCAGCAGCCTCTATAGCGGGGGGCCGAGGTCCGGCGAGACCCAGTACTTC. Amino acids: CASSLYSGGPRSGETQYF.

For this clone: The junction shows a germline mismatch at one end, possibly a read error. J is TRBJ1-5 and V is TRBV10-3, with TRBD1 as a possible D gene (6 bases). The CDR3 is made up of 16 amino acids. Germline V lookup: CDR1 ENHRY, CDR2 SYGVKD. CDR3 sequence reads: CQRGGPRYASNQPQHF. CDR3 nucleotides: TGCCAAAGGGGGGGGCCGAGGTATGCGAGCAATCAGCCCCAGCATTTT.

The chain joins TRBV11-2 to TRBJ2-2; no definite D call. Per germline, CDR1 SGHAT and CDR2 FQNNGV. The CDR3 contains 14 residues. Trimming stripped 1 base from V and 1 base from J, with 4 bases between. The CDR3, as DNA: TGTGCCAGCAGCTTAGGCAGGAACACCGGGGAGCTGTTTTTT. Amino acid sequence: CASSLGRNTGELFF.

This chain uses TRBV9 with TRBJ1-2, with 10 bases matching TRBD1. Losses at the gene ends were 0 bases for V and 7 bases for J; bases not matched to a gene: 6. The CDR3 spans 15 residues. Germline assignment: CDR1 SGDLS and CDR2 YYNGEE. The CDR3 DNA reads TGTGCCAGCAGCGTAGAGGCGGGACAGGGGATTGGCTACACCTTC. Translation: CASSVEAGQGIGYTF.

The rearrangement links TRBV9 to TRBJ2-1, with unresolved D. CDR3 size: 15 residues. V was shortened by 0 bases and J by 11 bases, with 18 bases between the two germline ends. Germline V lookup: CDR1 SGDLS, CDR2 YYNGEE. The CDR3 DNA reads TGTGCCAGCAGCGTAGCTACCTCTGTCGAGGCCCAGCAGTTCTTC. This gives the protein CASSVATSVEAQQFF.

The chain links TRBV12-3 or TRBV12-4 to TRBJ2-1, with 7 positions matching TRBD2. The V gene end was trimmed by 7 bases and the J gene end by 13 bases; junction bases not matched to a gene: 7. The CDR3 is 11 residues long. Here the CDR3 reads CASILGRDQFF. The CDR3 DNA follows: TGTGCCAGCATCCTAGGGAGGGACCAGTTCTTC.

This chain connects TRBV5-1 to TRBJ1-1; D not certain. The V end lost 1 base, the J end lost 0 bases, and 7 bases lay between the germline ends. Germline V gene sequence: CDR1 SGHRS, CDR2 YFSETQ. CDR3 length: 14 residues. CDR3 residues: CASSLIDMNTEAFF. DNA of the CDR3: TGCGCCAGCAGCTTGATAGACATGAACACTGAAGCTTTCTTT.

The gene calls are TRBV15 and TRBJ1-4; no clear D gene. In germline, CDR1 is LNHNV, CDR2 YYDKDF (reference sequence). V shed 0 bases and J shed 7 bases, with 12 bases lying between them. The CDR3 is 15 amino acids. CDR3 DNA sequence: TGTGCCACCAGCAGAGACAGGCTGCCTTTTGAAAAACTGTTTTTT. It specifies CATSRDRLPFEKLFF.

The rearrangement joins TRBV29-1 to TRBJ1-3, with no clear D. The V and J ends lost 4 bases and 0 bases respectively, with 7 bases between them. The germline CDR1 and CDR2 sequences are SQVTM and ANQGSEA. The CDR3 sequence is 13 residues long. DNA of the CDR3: TGCAGCGTTGGTGACTACTCTGGAAACACCATATATTTT. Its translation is CSVGDYSGNTIYF.

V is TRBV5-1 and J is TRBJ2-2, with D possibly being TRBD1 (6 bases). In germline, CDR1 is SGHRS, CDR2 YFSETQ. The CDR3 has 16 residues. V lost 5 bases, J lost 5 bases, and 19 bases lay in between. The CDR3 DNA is TGCGCCAGCAGTCCTCCGGGACATGAGGGTACCGGGGAGCTGTTTTTT. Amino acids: CASSPPGHEGTGELFF.

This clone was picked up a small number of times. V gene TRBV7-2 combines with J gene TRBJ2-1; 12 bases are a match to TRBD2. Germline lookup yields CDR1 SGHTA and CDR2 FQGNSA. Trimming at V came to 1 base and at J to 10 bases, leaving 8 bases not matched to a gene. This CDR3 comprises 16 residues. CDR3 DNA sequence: TGTGCCAGCAGCTTAGTCTGGACTAGCGGGGCCCAAGAGCAGTTCTTC. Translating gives CASSLVWTSGAQEQFF.

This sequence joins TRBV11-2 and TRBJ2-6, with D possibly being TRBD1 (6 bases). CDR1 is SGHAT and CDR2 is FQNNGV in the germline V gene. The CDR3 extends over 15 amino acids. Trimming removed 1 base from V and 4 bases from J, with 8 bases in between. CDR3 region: CASSLVGAGANVLTF. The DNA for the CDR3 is TGTGCCAGCAGCTTAGTGGGGGCGGGGGCCAACGTCCTGACTTTC.

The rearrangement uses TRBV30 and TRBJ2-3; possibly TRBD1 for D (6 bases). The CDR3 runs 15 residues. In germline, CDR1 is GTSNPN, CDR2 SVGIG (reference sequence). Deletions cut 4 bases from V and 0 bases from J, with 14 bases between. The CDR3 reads CAWKGVAVSTDTQYF. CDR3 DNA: TGTGCCTGGAAGGGGGTAGCTGTTAGCACAGATACGCAGTATTTT.

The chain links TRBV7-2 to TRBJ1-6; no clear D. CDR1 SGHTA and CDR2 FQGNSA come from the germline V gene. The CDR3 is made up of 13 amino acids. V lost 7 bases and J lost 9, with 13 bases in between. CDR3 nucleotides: TGTGCCAGCACCACCCGAGTGATTTCACCCCTCCACTTT. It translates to CASTTRVISPLHF.

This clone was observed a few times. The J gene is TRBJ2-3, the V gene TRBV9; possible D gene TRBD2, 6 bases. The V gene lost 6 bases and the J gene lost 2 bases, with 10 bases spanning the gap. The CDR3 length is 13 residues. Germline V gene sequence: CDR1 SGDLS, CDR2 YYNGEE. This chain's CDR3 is CASKGGTTDTQYF. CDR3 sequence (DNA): TGTGCCAGCAAAGGAGGGACCACAGATACGCAGTATTTT.

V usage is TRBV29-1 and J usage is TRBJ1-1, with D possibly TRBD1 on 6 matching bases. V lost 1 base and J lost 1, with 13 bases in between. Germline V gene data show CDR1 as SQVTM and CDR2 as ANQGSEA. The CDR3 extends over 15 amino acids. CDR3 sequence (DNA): TGCAGCGTTGAAGGGACGGGACACACGAACACTGAAGCTTTCTTT. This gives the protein CSVEGTGHTNTEAFF.

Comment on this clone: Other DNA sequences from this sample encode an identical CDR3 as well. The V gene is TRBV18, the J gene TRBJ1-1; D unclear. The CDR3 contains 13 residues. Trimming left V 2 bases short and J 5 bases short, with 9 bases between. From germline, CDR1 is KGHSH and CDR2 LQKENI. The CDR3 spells CASSPTGRTEAFF. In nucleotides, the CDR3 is TGTGCCAGCTCACCAACGGGAAGGACTGAAGCTTTCTTT.

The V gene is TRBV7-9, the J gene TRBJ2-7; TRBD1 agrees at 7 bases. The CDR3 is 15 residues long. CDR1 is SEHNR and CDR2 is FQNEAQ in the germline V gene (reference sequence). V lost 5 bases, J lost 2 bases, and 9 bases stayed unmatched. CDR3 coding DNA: TGTGCCAGCAGCCCCCCGACAGGGATAGCCTACGAGCAGTACTTC. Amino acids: CASSPPTGIAYEQYF. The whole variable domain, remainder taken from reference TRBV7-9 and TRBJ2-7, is DTGVSQNPRHKITKRGQNVTFRCDPISEHNRLYWYRQTLGQGPEFLTYFQNEAQLEKSRLLSDRFSAERPKGSFSTLEIQRTEQGDSAMYLCASSPPTGIAYEQYFGPGTRLTVT.